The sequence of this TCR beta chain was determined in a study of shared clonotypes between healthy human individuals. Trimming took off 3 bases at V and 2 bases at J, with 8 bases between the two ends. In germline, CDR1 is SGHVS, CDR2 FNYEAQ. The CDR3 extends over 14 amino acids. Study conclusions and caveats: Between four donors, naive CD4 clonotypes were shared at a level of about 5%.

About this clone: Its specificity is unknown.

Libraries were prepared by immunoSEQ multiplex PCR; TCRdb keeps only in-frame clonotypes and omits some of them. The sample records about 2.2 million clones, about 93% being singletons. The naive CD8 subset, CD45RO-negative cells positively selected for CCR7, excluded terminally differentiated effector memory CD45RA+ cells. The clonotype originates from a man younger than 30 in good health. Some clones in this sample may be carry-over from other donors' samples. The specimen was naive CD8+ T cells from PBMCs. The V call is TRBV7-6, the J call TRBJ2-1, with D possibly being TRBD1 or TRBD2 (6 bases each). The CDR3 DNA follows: TGTGCCAGCAGCTTCCGGGGGCCCTACAATGAGCAGTTCTTC. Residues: CASSFRGPYNEQFF.